Presented here are 30 T cell receptor beta chains from one specimen sequenced in a study of cytomegalovirus exposure and HLA in healthy donors. PCR involved 60 Vbeta and 13 Jbeta primers. Repertoires were generated with immunoSEQ multiplex PCR, while TCRdb's copy carries only in-frame clones and drops some. Among 35,000 to 45,000 clones listed, 50% were seen once. Sequenced input: PBMCs. These receptors originate from a human donor in good health.

This clone has only a few counts. The chain employs TRBV25-1 and TRBJ1-6; 7 bases map to TRBD1. V was clipped by 6 bases and J by 9 bases; unmatched bases: 11. Germline lookup yields CDR1 MGHDK and CDR2 SYGVNS. This CDR3 is 15 amino acids long. DNA of the CDR3: TGTGCCAGCAGCCCCAGGACAGGCAGCTCTTCACCCCTCCACTTT. This sequence encodes CASSPRTGSSSPLHF.

The genes are TRBV7-9 and TRBJ2-7; D might be TRBD2 (6 bases). This CDR3 has 14 residues. The V gene lost 1 base and the J gene lost 2 bases, with 9 bases spanning the gap. Germline V gives CDR1 SEHNR, CDR2 FQNEAQ (reference sequence). CDR3 nucleotide sequence: TGTGCCAGCAGCTTAGGCGGGATACCCTACGAGCAGTACTTC. Translating it yields CASSLGGIPYEQYF.

V usage is TRBV4-2 and J usage is TRBJ2-5; tentatively, D is TRBD2 (5 bases). Germline values: CDR1 LGHNA, CDR2 YNFKEQ. This CDR3 is 15 amino acids long. V was clipped by 4 bases and J by 1 base, with 13 bases between them. CDR3 bases: TGTGCCAGCAGCCCAACTGCTAGCAGCCAAGAGACCCAGTACTTC. It yields the protein CASSPTASSQETQYF.

The chain links TRBV5-1 to TRBJ1-1, with TRBD1 matching over 9 bases. The V segment lost 4 bases and the J segment 0 bases; nucleotides outside the gene matches: 16. Germline V CDR1 and CDR2: SGHRS, YFSETQ. There are 19 residues in the CDR3. CDR3 in amino acids: CASSPFTNRGRRVNTEAFF. The CDR3 DNA reads as TGCGCCAGCAGCCCCTTTACTAACAGGGGGCGGAGGGTGAACACTGAAGCTTTCTTT.

This chain connects TRBV30 to TRBJ1-6; tentatively, D is TRBD1 (5 bases). Germline CDR1 and CDR2: GTSNPN and SVGIG (reference sequence). This CDR3 comprises 14 residues. V was shortened by 3 bases and J by 7 bases, with 13 bases between the two germline ends. The CDR3 region is CAWSPGLGNSPLHF. The DNA of the CDR3 is TGTGCCTGGAGCCCGGGACTTGGAAATTCACCCCTCCACTTT. The entire variable domain, with the rest obtained from reference TRBV30 and TRBJ1-6, is as follows: SQTIHQWPATLVQPVGSPLSLECTVEGTSNPNLYWYRQAAGRGLQLLFYSVGIGQISSEVPQNLSASRPQDRQFILSSKKLLLSDSGFYLCAWSPGLGNSPLHFGNGTRLTVT.

This clone was seen a few times. The genes are TRBV18 and TRBJ2-6, with TRBD1 matching over 7 bases. The J segment lost 1 base and the V segment lost 3 bases, leaving 27 bases of the junction unmatched. CDR3 length: 24 amino acids. Germline CDR1 reads KGHSH; CDR2 reads LQKENI. CDR3 in amino acids: CASSPDEGAETFWGVNSGANVLTF. CDR3 DNA sequence: TGTGCCAGCTCACCCGACGAGGGGGCTGAAACGTTCTGGGGAGTTAATTCTGGGGCCAACGTCCTGACTTTC.

V is TRBV5-1 and J is TRBJ2-7; D is uncertain. Trimming took off 0 bases at V and 7 bases at J, with 11 bases between the two ends. This CDR3 contains 13 residues. Germline CDR1 is SGHRS and CDR2 is YFSETQ. CDR3 DNA: TGCGCCAGCAGCTTGGGTACCGTCGAGGAGCAGTACTTC. Translation gives CASSLGTVEEQYF. Variable domain in full (rest from reference TRBV5-1 and TRBJ2-7): KAGVTQTPRYLIKTRGQQVTLSCSPISGHRSVSWYQQTPGQGLQFLFEYFSETQRNKGNFPGRFSGRQFSNSRSEMNVSTLELGDSALYLCASSLGTVEEQYFGPGTRLTVT.

The chain links TRBV6-6 to TRBJ2-1, with D perhaps matching TRBD2 (6 bases). CDR3 size: 16 residues. Germline V gene lookup returns CDR1 MNHNY and CDR2 SVGAGI (reference sequence). Trimming left V 6 bases short and J 2 bases short, with 17 bases between. The CDR3 region is CASRPDFGGAYNEQFF. The CDR3 bases are TGTGCCAGCAGGCCCGACTTCGGAGGGGCCTACAATGAGCAGTTCTTC.

This clone has only one observation. This chain links TRBV9 with TRBJ2-7; 7 nucleotides line up with TRBD1. This CDR3 has 14 residues. Germline CDR1 and CDR2: SGDLS and YYNGEE. V lost 4 bases and J lost 6; bases outside the gene matches: 10. The CDR3: CASSSLTGISEQYF. For the CDR3, the DNA is TGTGCCAGCAGCTCGTTGACAGGGATAAGCGAGCAGTACTTC.

The gene calls are TRBV19 and TRBJ2-3; 10 bases are shared with TRBD2. Looked up from germline, CDR1 is LNHDA and CDR2 is SQIVND (reference sequence). This CDR3 comprises 15 residues. With 5 bases clipped from V and 8 bases from J, the junction kept 10 bases outside the gene matches. The CDR3 coding sequence is TGTGCCAGTAGTCTAGCGGGAGCGGGGTCAGGTACGCAGTATTTT. Protein: CASSLAGAGSGTQYF.

This clone came up a few times. The rearrangement links TRBV5-1 to TRBJ2-7; 7 nucleotides align to TRBD1. Germline CDR1 is SGHRS and CDR2 is YFSETQ. With 5 bases clipped from V and 2 bases from J, the junction kept 4 bases outside the gene matches. The CDR3 has 13 amino acids. CDR3 amino acids: CASRRTGTYEQYF. DNA for the CDR3: TGCGCCAGCAGGCGGACAGGTACCTACGAGCAGTACTTC.

The rearrangement uses TRBV19 and TRBJ2-5; TRBD2 agrees at 8 bases. CDR3 length: 15 amino acids. V shed 8 bases, J shed 2 bases, and the junction held 10 bases outside the gene matches. Germline V lookup: CDR1 LNHDA, CDR2 SQIVND (reference sequence). CDR3 DNA sequence: TGTGCCAGTGCGGGTAGGGCTAGCGGGCAAGAGACCCAGTACTTC. It is translated as CASAGRASGQETQYF. The variable domain in full, with the rest retrieved from reference TRBV19 and TRBJ2-5, is DGGITQSPKYLFRKEGQNVTLSCEQNLNHDAMYWYRQDPGQGLRLIYYSQIVNDFQKGDIAEGYSVSREKKESFPLTVTSAQKNPTAFYLCASAGRASGQETQYFGPGTRLLVL.

The chain recombines TRBV6-1 with TRBJ2-1; 7 bases are shared with TRBD2. Germline loops: CDR1 MNHNS, CDR2 SASEGT. The CDR3 length is 15 residues. V was pared by 1 base and J by 9 bases, with 9 bases of the junction left unmatched. The CDR3 sequence: CASSEGPREGIEQFF. The DNA of the CDR3 is TGTGCCAGCAGTGAAGGACCTAGGGAGGGTATTGAGCAGTTCTTC.

The gene calls are TRBV27 and TRBJ1-2; D remains unclear. The V and J ends lost 7 bases and 4 bases respectively, with 13 bases between them. Germline CDR1 MNHEY, CDR2 SMNVEV (reference sequence). This CDR3 has 13 amino acids. The CDR3 loop is CASTRQFGYGYTF. CDR3 in DNA: TGTGCCAGCACGAGGCAGTTTGGCTATGGCTACACCTTC.

This clone was seen only a few times. The chain uses TRBV5-6 and TRBJ1-2; D is perhaps TRBD1 (6 bases). The CDR3 length is 15 residues. Germline values: CDR1 SGHDT, CDR2 YYEEEE. V lost 1 base to trimming and J lost 1 base, with 11 bases between them. CDR3 nucleotide sequence: TGTGCCAGCAGCTTGTCCGGGACACTTAACTATGGCTACACCTTC. This encodes CASSLSGTLNYGYTF.

Only a few counts were recorded for this clone. The CDR3 DNA is TGCGCCCAAGGGGGCAGCTCCTATAATTCACCCCTCCACTTT. Encoded protein: CAQGGSSYNSPLHF. The chain combines TRBV23-1 with TRBJ1-6; 7 bases agree with TRBD1. TRBV23-1 is reported as an ORF; its role is uncertain. V lost 11 bases, J lost 0 bases, and 4 bases stayed unmatched. This CDR3 has 14 residues.

The rearrangement joins TRBV7-3 to TRBJ1-4; D remains ambiguous. V lost 5 bases, J lost 10 bases, and 8 bases lay in between. The germline V gene encodes CDR1 SGHTA and CDR2 FQGTGA. This CDR3 has 11 amino acids. Here the CDR3 reads CASSPGRKLFF. The CDR3, as DNA: TGTGCCAGCAGCCCAGGAAGAAAACTGTTTTTT.

The chain joins TRBV5-8 to TRBJ2-1; 7 nucleotides agree with TRBD2. The CDR3 covers 14 residues. V gave up 0 bases and J gave up 12 bases; unmatched junction bases: 9. Germline V lookup: CDR1 SGHTS, CDR2 YDEGEE. CDR3 sequence reads: CASSLGASGLGQFF. The CDR3 region has the DNA TGTGCCAGCAGCTTGGGTGCTAGCGGTTTAGGGCAGTTCTTC.

The CDR3 is CASSPEPTGLGSGYTF. The DNA for the CDR3 is TGTGCCAGCAGCCCCGAGCCGACAGGGTTGGGGTCGGGCTACACCTTC. V and J are TRBV5-6 and TRBJ1-2; 7 nucleotides agree with TRBD1. CDR1 is SGHDT, CDR2 YYEEEE, per germline. Losses at the gene ends were 4 bases for V and 8 bases for J; bases not matched to a gene: 17. CDR3 length equals 16 residues.

This chain's CDR3 is CASSYSGGMSYEQYF. The CDR3 region has the DNA TGTGCCAGCAGTTACTCGGGGGGGATGTCCTACGAGCAGTACTTC. The V gene is TRBV6-5, the J gene TRBJ2-7; 7 bases fit TRBD2. The length of the CDR3 is 15 residues. The germline V gene encodes CDR1 MNHEY and CDR2 SVGAGI. J lost 1 base, V lost 0 bases, and 3 bases had no gene match.

V is TRBV9 and J is TRBJ2-7, with 11 bases fitting TRBD2. There are 18 residues in the CDR3. Germline V lookup: CDR1 SGDLS, CDR2 YYNGEE. V lost 4 bases to trimming and J lost 0 bases; unmatched junction nucleotides: 12. CDR3 protein: CASSPRLAGGLSSYEQYF. As DNA, the CDR3 is TGTGCCAGCAGCCCCCGGTTAGCGGGGGGGTTGAGCTCCTACGAGCAGTACTTC.

The count of this clone is one. The rearrangement joins TRBV18 to TRBJ2-2, with TRBD1 as a possible D gene (6 bases). Between the trimmed V and J ends, which lost 3 bases and 5 bases, there was a span of 13 bases. Germline CDR1 reads KGHSH; CDR2 reads LQKENI. The CDR3 has 15 amino acids. The DNA for the CDR3 is TGTGCCAGCTCACCCCCCGAGGGGGTTACCGGGGAGCTGTTTTTT. Protein: CASSPPEGVTGELFF.

This clone has just a few counts. J is TRBJ1-1 and V is TRBV7-8; D is unclear. The length of the CDR3 is 16 residues. Trimming stripped 6 bases from V and 3 bases from J, with 20 bases between. Germline V gives CDR1 SGHVS, CDR2 FQNEAQ. CDR3 coding DNA: TGTGCCAGCAGACCACCCTCAGCCAGCGTCGACACTGAAGCTTTCTTT. Translated, it gives CASRPPSASVDTEAFF.

The gene calls are TRBV27 and TRBJ1-1; no clear D gene. V lost 3 bases to trimming and J lost 1 base, with 12 bases between them. The CDR3 length is 15 residues. Germline loops: CDR1 MNHEY, CDR2 SMNVEV (reference sequence). CDR3 DNA sequence: TGTGCCAGCAGTTTCTACGGGAACAGGAACACTGAAGCTTTCTTT. Its protein is CASSFYGNRNTEAFF.

The chain combines TRBV6-6 with TRBJ2-7; 10 nucleotides align to TRBD1. Germline trimming cut 5 bases from V and 6 bases from J; bases unmatched to any gene: 4. This CDR3 has 13 residues. Germline-derived CDR1 and CDR2 are MNHNY and SVGAGI (reference sequence). The CDR3 DNA follows: TGTGCCAGCAGTGCCGGGACAGGGGTCGAGCAGTACTTC. Amino acids: CASSAGTGVEQYF.

V gene TRBV7-9 combines with J gene TRBJ1-5; D is unresolved. V was trimmed by 5 bases and J by 7 bases, leaving 18 bases between them. CDR3 length equals 15 residues. CDR1 SEHNR and CDR2 FQNEAQ come from the germline V gene (reference sequence). The CDR3 protein is CASSHGRSWEQPQHF. The DNA for the CDR3 is TGTGCCAGCAGCCACGGGAGATCGTGGGAACAGCCCCAGCATTTT.

The chain joins TRBV21-1 to TRBJ2-5; the table gives TRBD1 as D, unverified against the DNA. TRBV21-1 is given as a pseudogene. The CDR3 runs to 17 residues. In DNA form, the CDR3 reads TGTGCCAGCAGCAAAGAGGTAGGGGGCTGGGGGCAAGAGACCCAGTACTTC. Residues: CASSKEVGGWGQETQYF.

V usage is TRBV7-6 and J usage is TRBJ2-5; TRBD2 agrees at 9 bases. Germline-derived CDR1 and CDR2 are SGHVS and FNYEAQ. J lost 5 bases, V lost 1 base, and 2 bases had no gene match. The CDR3 runs to 14 residues. In nucleotides, the CDR3 is TGTGCCAGCAGCTTAGTGGCGGGGGGGGAGACCCAGTACTTC. This sequence encodes CASSLVAGGETQYF.

V and J are TRBV2 and TRBJ1-1, with a possible D match to TRBD1 (6 bases). This CDR3 has 13 residues. The V end lost 6 bases, the J end lost 4 bases, and 12 bases lay between the germline ends. CDR1 is SNHLY, CDR2 FYNNEI, per germline. The CDR3 DNA reads as TGTGCCAGCAGGAACAGGGTTTTCACTGAAGCTTTCTTT. Translated: CASRNRVFTEAFF.

The CDR3 nucleotides read TGTGCCAGCAGCGTAGCGCTGAGCTCCTACAATGAGCAGTTCTTC. Its protein is CASSVALSSYNEQFF. This chain uses TRBV9 with TRBJ2-1; D remains ambiguous. This CDR3 is 15 amino acids long. V was cut by 0 bases and J by 0 bases, with 7 bases left in between. Germline lookup yields CDR1 SGDLS and CDR2 YYNGEE.